Listed below are T cell receptor beta chains from one sample, sequenced in a study of cytomegalovirus exposure and HLA in healthy donors. Clones were sequenced by immunoSEQ multiplex PCR, and TCRdb holds only the in-frame ones, with some missing. The sample has 150,000 to 250,000 clones; 65% to 85% are singletons. Source material: PBMCs. The receptors come from a boy aged 2 to 10 in good health and CMV-seronegative. The conserved cysteine and the conserved F or W are not part of the CDR3 here.

>TRBV25-1|13|TRBJ2-7
ASSEGAGSSYEQY
>TRBV19|11|TRBJ1-2
ASTRQDRYGYT
>TRBV18|15|TRBJ2-3
ASLPEWTGGGTDTQY
>TRBV12-5|14|NA
ASGPPGGQVSYEQY
>TRBV7-8|12|TRBJ1-4
ASSRDRTNEKLF
>TRBV4-2|14|TRBJ1-6
ASSQRGDRVPSPLH
>TRBV13|14|TRBJ2-5
ASSPKRQGYQETQY
>TRBV7-2|13|TRBJ1-3
ASSLVTGPGNTIY
>TRBV7-8|14|TRBJ1-2
ASSLGSSRASYGYT
>TRBV4-1|11|TRBJ2-1
ASSPGGENEQF
>TRBV7-2|12|TRBJ2-7
ASSLGLARYEQY
>TRBV5-4|11|TRBJ1-6
ASSLVGNSPLH
>TRBV5-4|13|TRBJ2-5
ASSSSLAGGETQY
>TRBV19|12|TRBJ2-3
ASAITSGADTQY
>TRBV27|13|TRBJ1-2
ASKDGTGGNYGYT
>TRBV5-1|13|TRBJ1-4
ASSLVGPTGEKLF
>TRBV5-3|12|TRBJ2-1
ARSLGGSGGSRF
>TRBV2|12|TRBJ1-1
ARGGSQMNTEAF
>TRBV7-2|13|TRBJ2-7
ASSLAPLVGLEQY
>TRBV6-5|13|TRBJ1-4
ASSYSDRGWEKLF
>TRBV7-8|14|TRBJ2-3
ASSLFGGAGTDTQY